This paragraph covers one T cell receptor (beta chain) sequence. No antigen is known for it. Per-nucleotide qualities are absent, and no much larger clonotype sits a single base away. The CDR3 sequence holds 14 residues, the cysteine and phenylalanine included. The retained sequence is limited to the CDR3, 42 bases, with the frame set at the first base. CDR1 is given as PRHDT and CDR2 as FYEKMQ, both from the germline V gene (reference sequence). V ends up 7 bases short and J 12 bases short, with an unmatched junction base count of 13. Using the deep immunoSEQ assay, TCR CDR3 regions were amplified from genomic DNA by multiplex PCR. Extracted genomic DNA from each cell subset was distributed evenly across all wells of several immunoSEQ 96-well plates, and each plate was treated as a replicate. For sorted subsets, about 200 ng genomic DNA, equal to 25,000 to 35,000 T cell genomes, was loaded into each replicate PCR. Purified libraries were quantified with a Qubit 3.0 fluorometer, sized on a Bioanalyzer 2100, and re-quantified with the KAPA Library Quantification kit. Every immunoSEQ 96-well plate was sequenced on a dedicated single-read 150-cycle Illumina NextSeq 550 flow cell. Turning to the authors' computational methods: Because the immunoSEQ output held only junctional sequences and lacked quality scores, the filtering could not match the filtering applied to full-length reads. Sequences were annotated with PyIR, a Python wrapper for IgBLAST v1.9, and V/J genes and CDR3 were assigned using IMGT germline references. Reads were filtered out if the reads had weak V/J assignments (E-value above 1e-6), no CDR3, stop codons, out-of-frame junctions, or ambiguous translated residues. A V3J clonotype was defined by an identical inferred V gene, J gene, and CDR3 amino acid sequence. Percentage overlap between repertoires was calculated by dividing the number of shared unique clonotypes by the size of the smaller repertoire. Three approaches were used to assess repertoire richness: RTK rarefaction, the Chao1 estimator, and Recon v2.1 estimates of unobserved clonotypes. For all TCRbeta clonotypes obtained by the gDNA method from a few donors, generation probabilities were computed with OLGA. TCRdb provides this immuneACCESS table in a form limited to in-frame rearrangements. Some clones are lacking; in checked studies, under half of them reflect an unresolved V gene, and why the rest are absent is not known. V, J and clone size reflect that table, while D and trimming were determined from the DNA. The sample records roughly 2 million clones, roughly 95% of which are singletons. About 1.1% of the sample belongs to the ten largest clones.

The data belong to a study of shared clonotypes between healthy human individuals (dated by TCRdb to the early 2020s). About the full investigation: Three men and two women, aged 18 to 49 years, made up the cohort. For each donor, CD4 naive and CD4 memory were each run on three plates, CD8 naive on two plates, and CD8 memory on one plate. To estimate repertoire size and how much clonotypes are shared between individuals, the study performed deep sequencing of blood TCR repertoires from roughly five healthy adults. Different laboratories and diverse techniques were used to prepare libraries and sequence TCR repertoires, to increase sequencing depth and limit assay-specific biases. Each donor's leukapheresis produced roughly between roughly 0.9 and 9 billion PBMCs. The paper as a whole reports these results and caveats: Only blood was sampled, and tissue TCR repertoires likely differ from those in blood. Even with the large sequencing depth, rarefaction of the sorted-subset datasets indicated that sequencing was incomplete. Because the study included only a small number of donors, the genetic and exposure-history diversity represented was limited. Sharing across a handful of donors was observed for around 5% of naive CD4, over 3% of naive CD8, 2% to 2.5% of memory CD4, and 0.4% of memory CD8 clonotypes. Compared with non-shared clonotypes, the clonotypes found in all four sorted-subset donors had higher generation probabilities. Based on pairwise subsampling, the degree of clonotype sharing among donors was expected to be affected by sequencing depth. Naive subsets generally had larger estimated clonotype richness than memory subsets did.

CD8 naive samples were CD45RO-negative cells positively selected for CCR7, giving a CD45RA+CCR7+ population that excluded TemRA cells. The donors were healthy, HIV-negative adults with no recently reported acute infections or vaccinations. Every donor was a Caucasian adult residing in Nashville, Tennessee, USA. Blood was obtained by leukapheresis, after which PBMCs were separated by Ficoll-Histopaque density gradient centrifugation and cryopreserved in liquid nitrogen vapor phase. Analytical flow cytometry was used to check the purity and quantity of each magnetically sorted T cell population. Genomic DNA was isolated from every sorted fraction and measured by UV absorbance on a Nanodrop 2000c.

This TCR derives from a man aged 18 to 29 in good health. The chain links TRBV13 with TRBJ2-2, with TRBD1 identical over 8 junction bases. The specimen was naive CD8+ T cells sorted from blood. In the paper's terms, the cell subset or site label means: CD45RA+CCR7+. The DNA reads TGTGCCAGCACCACTTCACCAACAGGGGGGAAGCTGTTTTTT. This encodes CASTTSPTGGKLFF. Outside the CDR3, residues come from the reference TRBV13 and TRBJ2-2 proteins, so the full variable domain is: AAGVIQSPRHLIKEKRETATLKCYPIPRHDTVYWYQQGPGQDPQFLISFYEKMQSDKGSIPDRFSAQQFSDYHSELNMSSLELGDSALYFCASTTSPTGGKLFFGEGSRLTVL.